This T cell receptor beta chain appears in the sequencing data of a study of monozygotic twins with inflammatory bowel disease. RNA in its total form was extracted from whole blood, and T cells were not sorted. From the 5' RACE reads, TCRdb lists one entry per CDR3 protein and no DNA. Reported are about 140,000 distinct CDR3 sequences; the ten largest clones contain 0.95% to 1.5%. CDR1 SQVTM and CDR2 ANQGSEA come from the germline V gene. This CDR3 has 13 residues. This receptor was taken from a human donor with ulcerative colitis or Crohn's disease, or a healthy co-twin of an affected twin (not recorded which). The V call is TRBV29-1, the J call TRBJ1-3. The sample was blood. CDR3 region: CSVTYRTGNTIYF.